This paragraph covers one TCR beta chain sequence. This specimen belongs to a study of blood T cell repertoires in COVID-19. Study background: Acute and convalescent COVID-19 samples came from the United States, Italy and Spain.

Produced via immunoSEQ multiplex PCR; TCRdb's table is partial and in-frame only. The sample holds 320,000 or so clones; around nine tenths are singletons and the top ten take around 5%. Trimming cost V 2 bases and J 4 bases, with 14 bases left between them. The CDR3 sequence is 15 residues long. In germline, CDR1 is LNHDA, CDR2 SQIVND (reference sequence). The sequence was collected from a man aged 25-40 years who had recovered from COVID-19. The chain joins TRBV19 to TRBJ1-2; no firm D call. Material for sequencing was PBMCs or T cells enriched from blood (not recorded which). The DNA for the CDR3 is TGTGCCAGTAGTATATCCGCCAGAGGAATCTATGGCTACACCTTC. The encoded protein is CASSISARGIYGYTF.